The sequence of this TCR beta chain was determined in a study of shared clonotypes between healthy human individuals. The study's findings and limits: The expectation was that sequencing depth would affect clonotype sharing among donors.

Notes on this clone: Its antigen is still unknown.

Deep was the level used in running the assay. Replicate PCRs for unsorted PBMC used roughly 0.3 ug DNA (about 30,000 T cell genomes). Profiled with immunoSEQ multiplex PCR; TCRdb holds only in-frame clones, not every one. The sample lists about 490,000 clones, 78% occurring once. Between the trimmed V and J ends, which lost 0 bases and 7 bases, there was a span of 11 bases. This CDR3 spans 14 amino acids. Germline CDR1 and CDR2: SGHTS and YDEGEE. The chain couples TRBV5-8 to TRBJ1-5, with D tentatively TRBD1 (5 bases). The sequenced material came from PBMCs. The TCR sequence derives from a woman aged 40 to 49 in good health. Some clones in this sample may be carry-over from other donors' samples. The CDR3 coding sequence is TGTGCCAGCAGCTTGGGTGAGGGGAAACAGCCCCAGCATTTT. This codes for CASSLGEGKQPQHF.